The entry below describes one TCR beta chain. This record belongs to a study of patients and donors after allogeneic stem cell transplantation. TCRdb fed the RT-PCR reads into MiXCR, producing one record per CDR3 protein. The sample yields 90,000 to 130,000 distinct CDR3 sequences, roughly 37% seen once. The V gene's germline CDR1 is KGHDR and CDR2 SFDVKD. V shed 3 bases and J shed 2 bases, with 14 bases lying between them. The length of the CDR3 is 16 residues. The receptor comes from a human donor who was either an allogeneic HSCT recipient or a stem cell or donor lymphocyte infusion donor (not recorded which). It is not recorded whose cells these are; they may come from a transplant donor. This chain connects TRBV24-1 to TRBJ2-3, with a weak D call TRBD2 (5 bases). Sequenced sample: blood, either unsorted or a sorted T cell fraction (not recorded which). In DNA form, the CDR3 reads TGTGCCACCAGTGATCCGGCAGGCGGGCACACAGATACGCAGTATTTT. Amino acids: CATSDPAGGHTDTQYF.